These 9 T cell receptor beta chains share one sample of origin, sequenced in a study of shared clonotypes between healthy human individuals. Data came from immunoSEQ multiplex PCR; TCRdb stores just in-frame clones and leaves some out. The sample contains about 1.5 million clones, over 95% of which appear only once. Sequencing was performed on naive CD4+ T cells sorted from blood. Subset in this sample: CD45RA+ positively selected. These receptors all stem from a man aged 25 to 40 in good health.

The CDR3 region has the DNA TGTGCCAGCAGTGAAAATGGCAGGGAGGGAAACACCATATATTTT. It codes for CASSENGREGNTIYF. The chain joins TRBV6-1 to TRBJ1-3; D perhaps matches TRBD1 (5 bases). V was pared by 2 bases and J by 4 bases, with 12 bases between. This CDR3 spans 15 amino acids. Germline-derived CDR1 and CDR2 are MNHNS and SASEGT.

V is TRBV10-3 and J is TRBJ2-7, with 12 positions matching TRBD1. J was trimmed by 7 bases and V by 6 bases; bases with no gene match: 4. The CDR3 contains 13 residues. The germline V gene encodes CDR1 ENHRY and CDR2 SYGVKD. CDR3 residues: CAISRDRGQEQYF. In nucleotides, the CDR3 is TGTGCCATCAGCCGGGACAGGGGGCAGGAGCAGTACTTC.

The genes are TRBV28 and TRBJ1-2, with a weak D call TRBD1 (5 bases). The CDR3 contains 17 residues. Germline CDR1 MDHEN, CDR2 SYDVKM. V was cut by 2 bases and J by 4 bases, with 20 bases left in between. CDR3 sequence: CASSLLLRTRFSYGYTF. The CDR3 DNA reads TGTGCCAGCAGTTTACTCCTACGGACAAGGTTTTCCTATGGCTACACCTTC.

As DNA, the CDR3 is TGTGCCAGCAGCCGCCCGCCGGGACCGACAGATGAAAAACTGTTTTTT. Its protein is CASSRPPGPTDEKLFF. The V and J genes are TRBV7-2 and TRBJ1-4, with D tentatively TRBD1 (5 bases). Per germline, CDR1 SGHTA and CDR2 FQGNSA. CDR3 length equals 16 residues. V dropped 5 bases and J dropped 6 bases, with 19 bases sitting between them.

The chain has TRBV11-2 and TRBJ2-3, with 10 bases matching TRBD1. V shed 3 bases, J shed 2 bases, and the junction held 2 bases outside the gene matches. The CDR3 length is 15 residues. Germline V lookup: CDR1 SGHAT, CDR2 FQNNGV. The CDR3 loop is CASSFGQGDTDTQYF. CDR3 DNA: TGTGCCAGCAGCTTCGGACAGGGGGACACAGATACGCAGTATTTT. The variable domain in full, completed from reference TRBV11-2 and TRBJ2-3, reads EAGVAQSPRYKIIEKRQSVAFWCNPISGHATLYWYQQILGQGPKLLIQFQNNGVVDDSQLPKDRFSAERLKGVDSTLKIQPAKLEDSAVYLCASSFGQGDTDTQYFGPGTRLTVL.

The J gene is TRBJ1-2, the V gene TRBV4-1; D might be TRBD1 (5 bases). Trimming removed 2 bases at V and 1 base at J, with 14 bases between. The CDR3 is made up of 16 amino acids. Germline lookup yields CDR1 MGHRA and CDR2 YSYEKL. The chain's CDR3 is CASSQHGSDINYGYTF. The CDR3 bases are TGCGCCAGCAGCCAACACGGATCGGACATTAACTATGGCTACACCTTC.

The chain couples TRBV6-5 to TRBJ2-1; no reliable D call. The germline V gene has CDR1 MNHEY and CDR2 SVGAGI. The CDR3 is 15 residues long. The V end lost 2 bases, the J end lost 0 bases, and 8 bases lay between the germline ends. CDR3 protein: CASSYRPSSYNEQFF. The CDR3 DNA follows: TGTGCCAGCAGTTACCGTCCCAGCTCCTACAATGAGCAGTTCTTC.

The V gene is TRBV6-1, the J gene TRBJ2-7; D may be TRBD1 (6 bases). The germline gives CDR1 MNHNS, CDR2 SASEGT. The CDR3 extends over 14 amino acids. V gave up 3 bases and J gave up 2 bases, with 11 bases separating them. CDR3 DNA sequence: TGTGCCAGCAGTGAGAATCGGGACACCTACGAGCAGTACTTC. Translation gives CASSENRDTYEQYF.

The chain joins TRBV18 to TRBJ2-1, with D perhaps matching TRBD2 (5 bases). Germline V gene lookup returns CDR1 KGHSH and CDR2 LQKENI. V was pared by 6 bases and J by 7 bases, with 22 bases between. The CDR3 runs to 16 residues. Here the CDR3 reads CASSPRNYGLQNEQFF. DNA for the CDR3: TGTGCCAGCTCTCCAAGGAACTACGGACTCCAGAATGAGCAGTTCTTC.